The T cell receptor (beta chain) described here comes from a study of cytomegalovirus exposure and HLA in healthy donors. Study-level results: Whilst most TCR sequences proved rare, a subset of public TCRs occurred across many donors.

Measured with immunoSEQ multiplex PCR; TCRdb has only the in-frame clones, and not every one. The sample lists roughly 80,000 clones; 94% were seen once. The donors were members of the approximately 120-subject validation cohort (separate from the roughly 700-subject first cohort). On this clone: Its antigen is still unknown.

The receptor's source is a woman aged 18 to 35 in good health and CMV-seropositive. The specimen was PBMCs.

CDR3 DNA: TGTGCCACCGGGACAGGGAGCAATCAGCCCCAGCATTTT. Translating gives CATGTGSNQPQHF. The chain is built from TRBV19 and TRBJ1-5; 9 nucleotides match TRBD1. This CDR3 has 13 amino acids. V shed 10 bases and J 1 base; nucleotides not matched to a gene: 2. Per the germline V gene, CDR1 is LNHDA and CDR2 is SQIVND (reference sequence).